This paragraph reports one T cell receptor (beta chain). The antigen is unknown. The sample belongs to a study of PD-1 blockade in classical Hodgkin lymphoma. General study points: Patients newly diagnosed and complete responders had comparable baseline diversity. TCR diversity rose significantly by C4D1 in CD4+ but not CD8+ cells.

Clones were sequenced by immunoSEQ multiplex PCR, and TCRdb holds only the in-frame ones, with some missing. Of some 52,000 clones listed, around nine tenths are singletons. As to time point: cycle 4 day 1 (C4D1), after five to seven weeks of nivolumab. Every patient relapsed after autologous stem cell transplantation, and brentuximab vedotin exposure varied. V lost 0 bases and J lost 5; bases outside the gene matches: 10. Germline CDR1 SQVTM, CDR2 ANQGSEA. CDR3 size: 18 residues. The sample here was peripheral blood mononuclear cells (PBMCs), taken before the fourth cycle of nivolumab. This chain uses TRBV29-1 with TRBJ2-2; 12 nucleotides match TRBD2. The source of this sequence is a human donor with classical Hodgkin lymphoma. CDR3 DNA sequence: TGCAGCGTTGAAGAGGTTGACGGACTAGCGGGAAGTACCGGGGAGCTGTTTTTT. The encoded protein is CSVEEVDGLAGSTGELFF.